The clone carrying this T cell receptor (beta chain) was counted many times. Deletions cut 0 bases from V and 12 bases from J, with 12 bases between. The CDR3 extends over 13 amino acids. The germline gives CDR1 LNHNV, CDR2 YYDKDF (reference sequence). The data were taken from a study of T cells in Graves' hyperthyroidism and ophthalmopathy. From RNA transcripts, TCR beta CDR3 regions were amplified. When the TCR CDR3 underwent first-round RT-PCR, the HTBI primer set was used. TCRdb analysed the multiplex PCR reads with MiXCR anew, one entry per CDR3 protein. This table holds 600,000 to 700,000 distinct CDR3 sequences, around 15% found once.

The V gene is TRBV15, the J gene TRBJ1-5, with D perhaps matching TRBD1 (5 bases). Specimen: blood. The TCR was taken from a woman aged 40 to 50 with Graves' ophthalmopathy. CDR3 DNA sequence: TGTGCCACCAGCAGAGATCTGAGGGACCTCCAGCATTTT. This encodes CATSRDLRDLQHF.